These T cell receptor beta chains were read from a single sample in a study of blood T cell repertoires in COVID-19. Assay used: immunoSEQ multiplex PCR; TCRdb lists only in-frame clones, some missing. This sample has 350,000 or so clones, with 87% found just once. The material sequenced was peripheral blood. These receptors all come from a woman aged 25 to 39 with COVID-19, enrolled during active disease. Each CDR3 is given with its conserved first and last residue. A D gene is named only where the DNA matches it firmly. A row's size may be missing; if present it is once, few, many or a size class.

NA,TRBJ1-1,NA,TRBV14,TGTGCCAGCAGTCAGCGGTTTGGGGGGAAAGCTGAAGCTTTCTTT,CASSQRFGGKAEAFF
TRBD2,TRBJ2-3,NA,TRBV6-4,TGTGCCAGCAGTGCCGGGACTAGCGGGGGCACAGATACGCAGTATTTT,CASSAGTSGGTDTQYF
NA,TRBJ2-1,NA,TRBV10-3,TGTGCCATCAGTGAGTCGACTTTCTACAATGAGCAGTTCTTC,CAISESTFYNEQFF
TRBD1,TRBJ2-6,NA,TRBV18,TGTGCCAGCTCACCCCAGGGACAGGGATATCGTGGGGCCAACGTCCTGACTTTC,CASSPQGQGYRGANVLTF
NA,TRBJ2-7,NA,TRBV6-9,TGTGCCAGCACCCTTCGGGAGCAGTACTTC,CASTLREQYF
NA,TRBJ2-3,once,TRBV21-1,TGTGCCAGCAGCAAGGACCGAGGGACTTACACAGATACGCAGTATTTT,CASSKDRGTYTDTQYF
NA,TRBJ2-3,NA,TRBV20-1,TGCAGTGCTAGTATAGGGGTTAGCACAGATATGCAGTATTTT,CSASIGVSTDMQYF
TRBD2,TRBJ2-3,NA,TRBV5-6,TGTGCCAGCAGCCCGGGACTAGCGGGACTCCCCTCGTCAGATACGCAGTATTTT,CASSPGLAGLPSSDTQYF
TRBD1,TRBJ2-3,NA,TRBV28,TGTGCCAGCAGTCGGGGGGACAGGGACAGCGATACGCAGTATTTT,CASSRGDRDSDTQYF
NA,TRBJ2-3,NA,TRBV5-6,TGTGCCAGCAGCTCGGTCAACAGGGCAGATACGCAGTATTTT,CASSSVNRADTQYF
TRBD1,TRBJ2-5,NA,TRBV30,TGTGCCTGGAGTGTACACAGGGGATTACAAGAGACCCAGTACTTC,CAWSVHRGLQETQYF
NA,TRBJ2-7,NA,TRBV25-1,TGTGCCAGCAGTGAATCTGGAGGGAGCTACGAGCAGTACTTC,CASSESGGSYEQYF
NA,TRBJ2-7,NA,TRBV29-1,TGCAGCGTTGAAGACACAGGGTCCCACGAGCAGTACTTC,CSVEDTGSHEQYF
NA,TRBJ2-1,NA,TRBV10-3,TGTGCCATCAGTGAGACACCCGCCCGTGATCAGTTCTTC,CAISETPARDQFF
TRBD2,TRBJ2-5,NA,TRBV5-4,TGTGCCAGCAGGTCGGGGCTAGCGGAGCTCCAAGAGACCCAGTACTTC,CASRSGLAELQETQYF
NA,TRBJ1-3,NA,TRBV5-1,TGCGCCAGCAGCTTGGGTCCGACAGCTCCCCGGTCAGGAAACACCATATATTTT,CASSLGPTAPRSGNTIYF
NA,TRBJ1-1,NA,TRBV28,TGTGCCAGCAGTTTAGTCTCCCCAAGGGGCTCTTTCTTT,CASSLVSPRGSFF
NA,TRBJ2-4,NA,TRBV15,TGTGCCACCAGCAGAGTCGGGACTTGGTACTCCAAAAACATTCAGTACTTC,CATSRVGTWYSKNIQYF
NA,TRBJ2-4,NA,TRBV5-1,TGCGCCAGCAGCTTCGTCGGACAGCCTCTAGCCAAAAACATTCAGTACTTC,CASSFVGQPLAKNIQYF
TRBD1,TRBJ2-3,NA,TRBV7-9,TGTGCCAGCAGCTCTACGGGACAGGGTTCGGCAGATACGCAGTATTTT,CASSSTGQGSADTQYF
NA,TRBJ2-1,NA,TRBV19,TGTGCCAGTAGAGGAAATGGCCAGGGCGTCTCCTACAATGAGCAGTTCTTC,CASRGNGQGVSYNEQFF
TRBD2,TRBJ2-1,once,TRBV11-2,TGTGCCAGCAGCTCGACCTTTAGCGGGAGCTCCTACAATGAGCAGTTCTTC,CASSSTFSGSSYNEQFF
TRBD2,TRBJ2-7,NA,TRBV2,TGTGCCAGCCGACTAGCAGACTCCTACGAGCAGTACTTC,CASRLADSYEQYF
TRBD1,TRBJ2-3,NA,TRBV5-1,TGCGCCAGCAGCTTCCCGAGGGACAGACAAACTAGCACAGATACGCAGTATTTT,CASSFPRDRQTSTDTQYF
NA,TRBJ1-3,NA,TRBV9,TGTGCCAGCAGCGCCAGGTCGGCTGGAAACACCATATATTTT,CASSARSAGNTIYF
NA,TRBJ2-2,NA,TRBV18,TGTGCCAGCTCACCACAGGGGACCGGGGAGCTGTTTTTT,CASSPQGTGELFF
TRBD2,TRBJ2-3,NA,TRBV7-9,TGTGCCAGCAGAGACTGGATCGGCAGGGCGGGGGCAGATACGCAGTATTTT,CASRDWIGRAGADTQYF
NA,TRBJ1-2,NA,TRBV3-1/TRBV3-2,TGTGCCAGCAGCCAAGGCCCGGCTAACTATGGCTACACCTTC,CASSQGPANYGYTF
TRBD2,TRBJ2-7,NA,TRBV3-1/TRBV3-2,TGTGCCAGCAGCAAAGGGGTAGCGGGAGGAGGGGCCTACGAGCAGTACTTC,CASSKGVAGGGAYEQYF
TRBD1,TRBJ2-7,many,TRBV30,TGTGCCTGGGGACAGGGCTACGAGCAGTACTTC,CAWGQGYEQYF
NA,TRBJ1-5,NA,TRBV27,TGTGCCAGCAGTAAGAGAGGTGCCACCGATCAGCCCCAGCATTTT,CASSKRGATDQPQHF
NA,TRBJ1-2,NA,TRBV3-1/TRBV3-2,TGTGCCAGCAGCCAAGGGACAGAGTATGGCTACACCTTC,CASSQGTEYGYTF
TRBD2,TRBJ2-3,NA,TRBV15,TGTGCCACCAGCAGGCGTAGCGGGACCACGACAGATACGCAGTATTTT,CATSRRSGTTTDTQYF
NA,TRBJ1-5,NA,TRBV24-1,TGTGCCACCAGTAACAGAGCTGCGGGTCAGCCCCAGCATTTT,CATSNRAAGQPQHF
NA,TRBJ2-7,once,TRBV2,TGTGCCAGCAGTGAAGCGCCTCCCTCGGAGTCCTACGAGCAGTACTTC,CASSEAPPSESYEQYF
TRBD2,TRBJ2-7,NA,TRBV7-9,TGTGCCAGCAGCTCGGGAGGGCCTCAGGAGCAGTACTTC,CASSSGGPQEQYF
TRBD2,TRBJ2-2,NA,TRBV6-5,TGTGCCAGCATTTACTCGGGAGGGGCCACCGGGGAGCTGTTTTTT,CASIYSGGATGELFF
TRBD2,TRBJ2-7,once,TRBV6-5,TGTGCCAGCAGAAAGGGACTAGGAAGTCACGAGCAGTACTTC,CASRKGLGSHEQYF
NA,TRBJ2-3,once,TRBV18,TGTGCCAGCTCACCACTAGCCTGGGCCGAAGCTGGGGGGACAGATACGCAGTATTTT,CASSPLAWAEAGGTDTQYF
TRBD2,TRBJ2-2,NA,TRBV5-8,TGTGCCAGCAGCGCCGGGGGGGGCCGCTACGGGGAGCTGTTTTTT,CASSAGGGRYGELFF
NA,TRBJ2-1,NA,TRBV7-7,TGTGCTAGCAGCTTAGATGGCAGCTCCTACAATGAGCAGTTCTTC,CASSLDGSSYNEQFF
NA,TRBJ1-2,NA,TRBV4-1,TGCGCCAGCAGCCAAGATAGTAGTAACTATGGCTACACCTTC,CASSQDSSNYGYTF
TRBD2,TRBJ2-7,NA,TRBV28,TGTGCCAGCAGTCCCGGGAGGGACTACGAGCAGTACTTC,CASSPGRDYEQYF
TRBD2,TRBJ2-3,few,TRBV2,TGTGCCAGCAACCCCGCCGGCCTAGCGGGCGGTGCAGATACGCAGTATTTT,CASNPAGLAGGADTQYF
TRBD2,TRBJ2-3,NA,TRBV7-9,TGTGCCAGCGGACTAGCGGGGGGCACAGATACGCAGTATTTT,CASGLAGGTDTQYF
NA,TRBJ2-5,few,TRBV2,TGTGCCAGCAGTGAATGGGTCGAGCGGACCAGGAGGGAGACCCAGTACTTC,CASSEWVERTRRETQYF
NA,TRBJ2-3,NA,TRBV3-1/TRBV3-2,TGTGCCAGCAGCCAAGCCCCCCTGGCTAGCACAGATACGCAGTATTTT,CASSQAPLASTDTQYF
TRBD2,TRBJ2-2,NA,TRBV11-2,TGTGCCAGCAGCTTAGGGAGCGGGAGTTGGGCCGGGGAGCTGTTTTTT,CASSLGSGSWAGELFF
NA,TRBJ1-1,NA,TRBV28,TGTGCCAGCAGTCTCCCCACGGTCGGCACTGAAGCTTTCTTT,CASSLPTVGTEAFF
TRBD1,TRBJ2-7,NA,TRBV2,TGTGCCAGCAAGGACAGGGCCGACGAGCAGTACTTC,CASKDRADEQYF
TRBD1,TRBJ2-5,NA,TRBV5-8,TGTGCCAGCAGCTACGGGACAGGGGGAGAGACCCAGTACTTC,CASSYGTGGETQYF
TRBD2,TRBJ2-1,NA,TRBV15,TGTGCCACCGCTAAGGCCAGCCAGGCTAGCGGGACTCCTCTACACCCGAGCTCCTACAATGAGCAGTTCTTC,CATAKASQASGTPLHPSSYNEQFF
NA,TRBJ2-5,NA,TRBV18,TGTGCCAGCTCACCACCGTTAGGACAGACCCCGGGGACCCAGTACTTC,CASSPPLGQTPGTQYF
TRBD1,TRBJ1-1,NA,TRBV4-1,TGCGCCAGCAGCCAGACAGGGATCGAAGCTTTCTTT,CASSQTGIEAFF
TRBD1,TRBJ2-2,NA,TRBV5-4,TGTGCCAGCAGCCCTGACAGGGTTACCGGGGAGCTGTTTTTT,CASSPDRVTGELFF